One and the same sample provided the 10 T cell receptor beta chains below, sequenced in a study of CD8 T cells in Susac syndrome. An input of about 0.5 to 1 ug of RNA was subjected to reverse transcription using random hexamers. TCRdb ran MiXCR on the immunoSEQ multiplex PCR reads and lists one entry per CDR3 protein. The table shows 180,000 or so distinct CDR3 sequences, with less than 95% occurring only once. Material: CD4+ T cells from PBMCs. The receptors originated from a human donor in good health.

The chain uses TRBV20-1 and TRBJ1-5; D unclear. There are 15 residues in the CDR3. Germline V gives CDR1 DFQATT, CDR2 SNEGSKA (reference sequence). Trimming cost V 6 bases and J 2 bases, with 17 bases left between them. The chain's CDR3 is CSAGRDNLGNQPQHF. The CDR3 DNA follows: TGCAGTGCCGGCCGAGACAACCTAGGCAATCAGCCCCAGCATTTT.

V usage is TRBV4-2 and J usage is TRBJ2-5; D assignment may be TRBD1 or TRBD2 (5 bases each). V dropped 4 bases and J dropped 2 bases, with 11 bases sitting between them. The CDR3 spans 14 residues. Germline CDR1 is LGHNA and CDR2 is YNFKEQ. Written as DNA, the CDR3 is TGTGCCAGCAGCCGTGGGGGTTCACAAGAGACCCAGTACTTC. Amino acid sequence: CASSRGGSQETQYF.

The J gene is TRBJ2-7, the V gene TRBV12-3 or TRBV12-4; 9 bases map to TRBD1. CDR3 length: 14 residues. V lost 6 bases and J lost 3; bases outside the gene matches: 6. The CDR3 DNA is TGTGCCAGCAGCCGGGGACAGGGCATCTACGAGCAGTACTTC. As protein: CASSRGQGIYEQYF.

The chain uses TRBV7-2 and TRBJ1-1, with 8 bases matching TRBD1. Unmatched junction bases numbered 6, after V lost 5 bases and J lost 1 base. Per germline, CDR1 SGHTA and CDR2 FQGNSA. CDR3 length: 15 residues. The CDR3 loop is CASSNRQGRNTEAFF. The CDR3 nucleotides are TGTGCCAGCAGCAACAGACAGGGGAGGAACACTGAAGCTTTCTTT. The whole variable domain, remainder taken from reference TRBV7-2 and TRBJ1-1, is GAGVSQSPSNKVTEKGKDVELRCDPISGHTALYWYRQSLGQGLEFLIYFQGNSAPDKSGLPSDRFSAERTGGSVSTLTIQRTQQEDSAVYLCASSNRQGRNTEAFFGQGTRLTVV.

The rearrangement links TRBV27 to TRBJ1-1, with TRBD1 matching over 8 bases. Trimming cost V 7 bases and J 1 base; bases outside gene matches: 11. The CDR3 contains 16 residues. Germline values: CDR1 MNHEY, CDR2 SMNVEV (reference sequence). The chain's CDR3 is CASIVPPDRANTEAFF. DNA of the CDR3: TGTGCCAGCATTGTCCCGCCGGACAGGGCGAACACTGAAGCTTTCTTT.

J is TRBJ1-2 and V is TRBV19; 8 bases line up with TRBD1. Germline loops: CDR1 LNHDA, CDR2 SQIVND (reference sequence). The junction had 10 bases not matched to a gene; V was cut back by 9 bases and J by 4 bases. This CDR3 has 14 residues. CDR3 residues: CASGSGQEIYGYTF. DNA for the CDR3: TGTGCCAGCGGCTCGGGACAGGAAATCTATGGCTACACCTTC.

J is TRBJ2-7 and V is TRBV30; 7 bases fit TRBD1. The CDR3 length is 16 residues. V lost 0 bases, J lost 4 bases, and 12 bases stayed unmatched. Germline V gives CDR1 GTSNPN, CDR2 SVGIG (reference sequence). The CDR3 region is CAWSVPRQGPRYEQYF. The CDR3 bases are TGTGCCTGGAGTGTTCCCCGACAGGGACCCCGGTACGAGCAGTACTTC.

The DNA of the CDR3 is TGCAGTGCTCTCGGACAGGGGCAGTACTTC. Protein sequence: CSALGQGQYF. This chain joins TRBV20-1 and TRBJ2-7; 8 positions agree with TRBD1. Germline CDR1 DFQATT, CDR2 SNEGSKA (reference sequence). This CDR3 has 10 amino acids. The junction had 3 bases not matched to a gene; V was cut back by 5 bases and J by 9 bases.

The chain is built from TRBV15 and TRBJ2-1; D call uncertain. V was trimmed by 3 bases and J by 10 bases, leaving 13 bases between them. This CDR3 region has 13 residues. The V gene's germline CDR1 is LNHNV and CDR2 YYDKDF (reference sequence). CDR3 in amino acids: CATSSRDSREQFF. CDR3 DNA sequence: TGTGCCACCAGCAGCAGAGATAGCCGGGAGCAGTTCTTC.

The V and J genes are TRBV3-1 and TRBJ1-1, with 7 positions matching TRBD1. After removal of 1 base from V and 10 bases from J, the junction contained 6 bases not matched to a gene. This CDR3 is built from 13 residues. Germline V lookup: CDR1 LGHDT, CDR2 YNNKEL (reference sequence). The CDR3 here is CASSQGRQGGAFF. The CDR3 nucleotides read TGTGCCAGCAGCCAAGGCCGACAGGGAGGAGCTTTCTTT.